The 27 T cell receptor beta chains in this list originate from one sample, sequenced in a study of cytomegalovirus exposure and HLA in healthy donors. 13 Jbeta primers and 60 Vbeta primers were used for the PCR. Repertoires were generated with immunoSEQ multiplex PCR, while TCRdb's copy carries only in-frame clones and drops some. Of about 120,000 clones listed, roughly three fifths are singletons. Sequenced material: PBMCs. These TCRs come from a man between 18 and 35 years old in good health and CMV-seronegative.

This chain links TRBV5-6 with TRBJ1-5; D is perhaps TRBD1 (6 bases). The CDR3 runs 19 residues. CDR1 SGHDT and CDR2 YYEEEE come from the germline V gene. Trimming took off 1 base at V and 0 bases at J, with 20 bases between the two ends. CDR3 sequence reads: CASSLTGAGAFYSNQPQHF. The CDR3 DNA reads as TGTGCCAGCAGCTTGACCGGTGCAGGGGCCTTTTATAGCAATCAGCCCCAGCATTTT.

The chain has TRBV30 and TRBJ1-1; D is unclear. Between the trimmed V and J ends, which lost 4 bases and 0 bases, there was a span of 9 bases. Germline V gene lookup returns CDR1 GTSNPN and CDR2 SVGIG (reference sequence). This CDR3 region has 13 residues. CDR3 in DNA: TGTGCCTGGACTCACACCTTGAACACTGAAGCTTTCTTT. Residues: CAWTHTLNTEAFF.

The chain carries TRBV28 and TRBJ1-5, with a possible D match to TRBD1 (6 bases). V lost 4 bases and J 6 bases, leaving 13 bases between the germline ends. The CDR3 length is 14 residues. CDR1 is MDHEN, CDR2 SYDVKM, per germline. CDR3 nucleotide sequence: TGTGCCAGCAGTTCTACAGGGTTGGGTCAGCCCCAGCATTTT. The encoded protein is CASSSTGLGQPQHF.

The rearrangement joins TRBV7-9 to TRBJ2-7; 7 bases match TRBD2. The CDR3 totals 14 residues. Trimming took 1 base from V and 7 from J; bases not matched to a gene: 7. The germline V gene has CDR1 SEHNR and CDR2 FQNEAQ (reference sequence). The CDR3 DNA reads as TGTGCCAGCAGCTTAGGGGCGGGAGCGGAAGAGCAGTACTTC. Encoded protein: CASSLGAGAEEQYF.

This chain connects TRBV7-9 to TRBJ2-7; TRBD1 might be the D (6 bases). CDR3 length equals 14 residues. Trimming took off 1 base at V and 2 bases at J, with 9 bases between the two ends. CDR1 is SEHNR and CDR2 is FQNEAQ in the germline V gene (reference sequence). The CDR3 sequence: CASSLGGQTYEQYF. The DNA for the CDR3 is TGTGCCAGCAGCTTAGGGGGGCAGACCTACGAGCAGTACTTC.

The CDR3 DNA follows: TGTGCCAGCAGCCCAGGGGACGGCTCTGGAAACACCATATATTTT. Translating gives CASSPGDGSGNTIYF. This sequence joins TRBV4-2 and TRBJ1-3; weak D call: TRBD1 (6 bases). The CDR3 runs 15 residues. CDR1 LGHNA and CDR2 YNFKEQ come from the germline V gene. Trimming pared 4 bases from V and 0 bases from J, leaving 10 bases between.

There are a few counts of this clone. The V call is TRBV7-2, the J call TRBJ2-5; 9 nucleotides match TRBD2. CDR1 and CDR2 (germline): SGHTA, FQGNSA. Germline trimming cut 5 bases from V and 1 base from J; bases unmatched to any gene: 11. This CDR3 is built from 17 residues. DNA for the CDR3: TGTGCCAGCAGCAAATACACCCTAGCGGGGCGCCAAGAGACCCAGTACTTC. Its translation is CASSKYTLAGRQETQYF.

This clone occurred a few times. CDR3 sequence reads: CASQTGTVSLEQYF. The CDR3 coding sequence is TGTGCCAGCCAGACCGGGACAGTCTCATTGGAGCAGTACTTC. V and J are TRBV6-6 and TRBJ2-7; 7 nucleotides align to TRBD1. V trimming: 8 bases; J trimming: 7 bases; junction bases outside the gene matches: 14. This CDR3 is 14 amino acids long. Germline-derived CDR1 and CDR2 are MNHNY and SVGAGI (reference sequence).

The chain links TRBV19 to TRBJ2-6; a possible D gene is TRBD2 (6 bases). Trimming shortened V by 6 bases and J by 0 bases, and 6 bases separated the two germline ends. Germline V gene lookup returns CDR1 LNHDA and CDR2 SQIVND (reference sequence). This CDR3 has 14 residues. The CDR3 reads CASRGGSGANVLTF. CDR3 DNA sequence: TGTGCCAGTAGGGGGGGCTCTGGGGCCAACGTCCTGACTTTC.

The rearrangement links TRBV30 to TRBJ1-1, with 8 nucleotides matching TRBD1. Germline CDR1 and CDR2: GTSNPN and SVGIG (reference sequence). The CDR3 spans 13 residues. With 2 bases clipped from V and 6 bases from J, the junction kept 5 bases outside the gene matches. CDR3: CAWSYRGGSEAFF. In DNA form, the CDR3 reads TGTGCCTGGAGTTACAGGGGGGGCTCTGAAGCTTTCTTT.

The chain is built from TRBV27 and TRBJ2-1; TRBD1 aligns across 7 bases. This CDR3 is 18 amino acids long. J lost 5 bases, V lost 3 bases, and 16 bases had no gene match. Germline V CDR1 and CDR2: MNHEY, SMNVEV (reference sequence). As DNA, the CDR3 is TGTGCCAGCAGTTTTGAAGCGTCTCGACAGGGAACGAACAATGAGCAGTTCTTC. Translation: CASSFEASRQGTNNEQFF.

The rearrangement joins TRBV4-1 to TRBJ2-1; 12 positions agree with TRBD2. The germline V gene encodes CDR1 MGHRA and CDR2 YSYEKL. V lost 3 bases to trimming and J lost 7 bases; unmatched junction nucleotides: 10. The CDR3 is 17 amino acids. The CDR3 protein is CASSHGPSGRAGNEQFF. The CDR3 DNA reads TGCGCCAGCAGCCATGGGCCTAGCGGGAGGGCCGGGAATGAGCAGTTCTTC.

The gene calls are TRBV9 and TRBJ2-5; TRBD1 aligns across 8 bases. Per the germline V gene, CDR1 is SGDLS and CDR2 is YYNGEE. J lost 4 bases, V lost 0 bases, and 5 bases had no gene match. CDR3 size: 15 residues. CDR3 bases: TGTGCCAGCAGCGTAGCGACAGGGGTCGGAGAGACCCAGTACTTC. This translates into CASSVATGVGETQYF.

The rearrangement uses TRBV9 and TRBJ2-1; 9 bases are a match to TRBD1. The CDR3 totals 15 residues. J gave up 7 bases and V 0 bases, and 5 bases lay outside the gene matches. In germline, CDR1 is SGDLS, CDR2 YYNGEE. The CDR3 is CASSVGPDRGNEQFF. The CDR3 region has the DNA TGTGCCAGCAGCGTAGGACCGGACAGGGGTAATGAGCAGTTCTTC.

The chain recombines TRBV10-3 with TRBJ2-1, with 10 nucleotides matching TRBD2. Trimming cost V 2 bases and J 0 bases; bases outside gene matches: 10. Germline V gene sequence: CDR1 ENHRY, CDR2 SYGVKD. This CDR3 has 19 amino acids. The CDR3 reads CAISETKTSGMGSYNEQFF. The CDR3 region has the DNA TGTGCCATCAGTGAGACCAAAACTAGCGGGATGGGCTCCTACAATGAGCAGTTCTTC.

This chain connects TRBV6-6 to TRBJ1-2; tentative D call: TRBD1 (6 bases). The CDR3 covers 14 residues. In germline, CDR1 is MNHNY, CDR2 SVGAGI (reference sequence). The germline V and J ends were trimmed by 7 bases and 4 bases, with 16 bases remaining between them. In nucleotides, the CDR3 is TGTGCCAGCACCGGAGAGGGGGTATCCTATGGCTACACCTTC. Encoded protein: CASTGEGVSYGYTF.

The CDR3 is CASSQENSVRGGYTF. The DNA for the CDR3 is TGCGCCAGCAGCCAAGAAAACTCCGTCCGTGGTGGCTACACCTTC. The rearrangement joins TRBV4-1 to TRBJ1-2; D call uncertain. Germline assignment: CDR1 MGHRA and CDR2 YSYEKL. The length of the CDR3 is 15 residues. The V gene lost 0 bases and the J gene lost 7 bases, with 15 bases spanning the gap.

This clone has only a few counts. This chain links TRBV28 with TRBJ2-6, with TRBD2 matching over 8 bases. The CDR3 loop spans 18 amino acids. J lost 0 bases, V lost 9 bases, and 13 bases had no gene match. Germline V gene lookup returns CDR1 MDHEN and CDR2 SYDVKM. CDR3 sequence (DNA): TGTGCCAGTTACGGGGGGGCAGCCCCTTTCTCTGGGGCCAACGTCCTGACTTTC. Amino acids: CASYGGAAPFSGANVLTF.

The count of this clone is one. V gene TRBV6-5 combines with J gene TRBJ2-6; D is undetermined. V gave up 11 bases and J gave up 0 bases, with 14 bases separating them. Germline V gene data show CDR1 as MNHEY and CDR2 as SVGAGI. The CDR3 is 15 amino acids. CDR3 in DNA: TGTGCCTCGTCTAGACGGAACTCTGGGGCCAACGTCCTGACTTTC. It codes for CASSRRNSGANVLTF.

This chain links TRBV28 with TRBJ1-3; D may be TRBD1 (6 bases). CDR1 is MDHEN, CDR2 SYDVKM, per germline. V lost 7 bases and J 0 bases, leaving 16 bases between the germline ends. This CDR3 comprises 16 residues. As DNA, the CDR3 is TGTGCCAGCATCTCCCCGGGGACATACTCTGGAAACACCATATATTTT. Residues: CASISPGTYSGNTIYF.

The chain has TRBV7-2 and TRBJ1-4; the D is unclear. Germline V gene data show CDR1 as SGHTA and CDR2 as FQGNSA. Trimming pared 1 base from V and 3 bases from J, leaving 6 bases between. The CDR3 spans 14 residues. The CDR3 coding sequence is TGTGCCAGCAGCTTAGACAGATCTAATGAAAAACTGTTTTTT. Translating it yields CASSLDRSNEKLFF.

The rearrangement links TRBV5-1 to TRBJ2-3; D is unresolved. The CDR3 contains 11 residues. Germline assignment: CDR1 SGHRS and CDR2 YFSETQ. The V and J ends lost 5 bases and 2 bases respectively, with 3 bases between them. The CDR3 nucleotides read TGCGCCAGCAGGGCCACAGATACGCAGTATTTT. Its translation is CASRATDTQYF.

There are a few counts of this clone. The chain uses TRBV19 and TRBJ1-3; 9 nucleotides align to TRBD1. CDR3 length equals 16 residues. V shed 7 bases and J 5 bases; nucleotides not matched to a gene: 12. CDR1 and CDR2 (germline): LNHDA, SQIVND (reference sequence). CDR3 loop: CASTPGQGILRNTIYF. In DNA form, the CDR3 reads TGTGCCAGTACCCCAGGACAGGGGATATTGCGAAACACCATATATTTT.

The chain combines TRBV7-6 with TRBJ2-1; 7 bases map to TRBD2. CDR1 and CDR2 (germline): SGHVS, FNYEAQ. V dropped 4 bases and J dropped 16; count of bases not matched to a gene: 13. The length of the CDR3 is 13 residues. CDR3 sequence reads: CASSSSGAGPRFF. CDR3 sequence (DNA): TGTGCCAGCAGCTCGAGCGGAGCGGGGCCCAGATTCTTC.

CDR3 in amino acids: CASSEAAGHPTDTQYF. CDR3 bases: TGTGCCAGCAGTGAAGCAGCCGGACACCCCACAGATACGCAGTATTTT. This chain uses TRBV2 with TRBJ2-3, with D perhaps matching TRBD1 (5 bases). The V gene lost 0 bases and the J gene lost 2 bases, with 12 bases spanning the gap. Germline lookup yields CDR1 SNHLY and CDR2 FYNNEI. This CDR3 has 16 amino acids.

The V gene is TRBV29-1, the J gene TRBJ1-2; 12 nucleotides agree with TRBD1. The CDR3 contains 16 residues. V was pared by 5 bases and J by 8 bases, with 15 bases of the junction left unmatched. CDR1 is SQVTM, CDR2 ANQGSEA, per germline. The CDR3 coding sequence is TGCAGCGTTCCGCGGACTTCGGGACAGGGGGCAGGCGGCTACACCTTC. Translating gives CSVPRTSGQGAGGYTF.

The V and J genes are TRBV19 and TRBJ2-3; 13 bases are a match to TRBD2. V was clipped by 5 bases and J by 6 bases; unmatched bases: 8. The germline gives CDR1 LNHDA, CDR2 SQIVND (reference sequence). The CDR3 has 16 residues. The CDR3 DNA follows: TGTGCCAGTAGTCTCGGACTAGCGGGGGCTGGGGATACGCAGTATTTT. Residues: CASSLGLAGAGDTQYF.